The 4 T cell receptor beta chains in this list originate from one sample, sequenced in a study of shared clonotypes between healthy human individuals. Profiled with immunoSEQ multiplex PCR; TCRdb holds only in-frame clones, not every one. The sample lists some 1.5 million clones; approximately 98% were seen once. Sequencing used naive CD4+ T cells sorted from blood. Subset here: CD45RA+ positively selected. These TCRs come from a man between 25 and 39 years old in good health.

The V and J genes are TRBV29-1 and TRBJ2-4, with TRBD1 matching 12 bases. The V and J ends lost 6 bases and 8 bases, in that order; junction bases with no gene match: 11. Germline V gene data show CDR1 as SQVTM and CDR2 as ANQGSEA. The CDR3 extends over 15 amino acids. CDR3: CSVLNPGQGAYIQYF. The CDR3 DNA sequence: TGCAGCGTCCTAAATCCGGGACAGGGGGCGTACATTCAGTACTTC.

J is TRBJ2-7 and V is TRBV6-6; unclear D gene. The CDR3 spans 15 residues. The ends were cut back, 4 bases at V and 3 bases at J, with 16 bases in the middle. Germline V gene data show CDR1 as MNHNY and CDR2 as SVGAGI (reference sequence). As DNA, the CDR3 is TGTGCCAGCAGTTCCCGAGGCGGAGCTATCTACGAGCAGTACTTC. Its protein is CASSSRGGAIYEQYF.

The chain's CDR3 is CASSAGSETQYF. In DNA form, the CDR3 reads TGTGCCAGCAGCGCGGGATCTGAGACCCAGTACTTC. The J gene is TRBJ2-5, the V gene TRBV6-1; D might be TRBD2 (6 bases). Germline CDR1 reads MNHNS; CDR2 reads SASEGT. V was shortened by 6 bases and J by 5 bases, with 10 bases between the two germline ends. This CDR3 has 12 residues.

The chain uses TRBV11-2 and TRBJ2-7; weak D call: TRBD1 (6 bases). Trimming shortened V by 3 bases and J by 3 bases, and 12 bases separated the two germline ends. This CDR3 has 14 residues. CDR1 is SGHAT and CDR2 is FQNNGV in the germline V gene. The CDR3 sequence is CASSFRGVSYEQYF. The CDR3 DNA follows: TGTGCCAGCAGCTTCAGGGGTGTCAGCTACGAGCAGTACTTC.